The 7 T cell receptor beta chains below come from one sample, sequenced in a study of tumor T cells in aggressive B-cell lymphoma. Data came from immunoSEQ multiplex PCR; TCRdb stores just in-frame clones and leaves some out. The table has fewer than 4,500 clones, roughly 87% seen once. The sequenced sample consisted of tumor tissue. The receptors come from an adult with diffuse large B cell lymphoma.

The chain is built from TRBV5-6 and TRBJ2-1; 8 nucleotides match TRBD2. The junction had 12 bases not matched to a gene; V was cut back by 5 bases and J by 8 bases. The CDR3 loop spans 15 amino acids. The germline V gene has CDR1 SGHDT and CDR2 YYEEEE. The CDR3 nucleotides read TGTGCCAGCAGTTCGGAGCCAGCGGGAGTTGATGAGCAGTTCTTC. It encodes CASSSEPAGVDEQFF.

CDR3 residues: CASRPLAAYEQYF. The CDR3 DNA reads TGTGCCAGCAGACCACTAGCGGCGTACGAGCAGTACTTC. The chain recombines TRBV6-5 with TRBJ2-5; TRBD2 matches at 8 bases. The J call is in doubt because the DNA end fits TRBJ2-7 better. The CDR3 runs to 13 residues. Per the germline V gene, CDR1 is MNHEY and CDR2 is SVGAGI.

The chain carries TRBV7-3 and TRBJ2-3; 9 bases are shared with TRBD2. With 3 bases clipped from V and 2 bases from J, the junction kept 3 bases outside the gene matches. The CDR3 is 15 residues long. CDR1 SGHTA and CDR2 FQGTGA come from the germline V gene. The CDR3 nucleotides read TGTGCCAGCAGCTTCGCGGGGGGGCCCACAGATACGCAGTATTTT. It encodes CASSFAGGPTDTQYF.

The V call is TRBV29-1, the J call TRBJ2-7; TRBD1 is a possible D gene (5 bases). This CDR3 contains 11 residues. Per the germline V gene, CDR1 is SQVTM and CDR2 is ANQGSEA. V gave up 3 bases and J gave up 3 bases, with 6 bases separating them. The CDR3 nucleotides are TGCAGCGTTGACCAGGGCTACGAGCAGTACTTC. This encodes CSVDQGYEQYF.

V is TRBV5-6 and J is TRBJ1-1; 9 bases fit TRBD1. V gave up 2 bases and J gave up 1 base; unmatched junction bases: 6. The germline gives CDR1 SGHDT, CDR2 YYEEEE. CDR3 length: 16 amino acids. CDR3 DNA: TGTGCCAGCAGCTTCATGACAGGGGGTTGGAACACTGAAGCTTTCTTT. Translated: CASSFMTGGWNTEAFF.

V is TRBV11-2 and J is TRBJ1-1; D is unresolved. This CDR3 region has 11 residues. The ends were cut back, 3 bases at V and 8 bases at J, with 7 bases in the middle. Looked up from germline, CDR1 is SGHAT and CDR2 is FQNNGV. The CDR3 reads CASSFGPEAFF. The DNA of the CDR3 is TGTGCCAGCAGCTTTGGGCCAGAAGCTTTCTTT.

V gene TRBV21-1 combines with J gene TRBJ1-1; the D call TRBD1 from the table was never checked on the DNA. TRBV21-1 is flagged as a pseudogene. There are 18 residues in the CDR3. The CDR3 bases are TGTGCCAGCAGCATTGGCAGGGGGCGCGGAGTGGAGGGCACTGAAGCTTTCTTT. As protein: CASSIGRGRGVEGTEAFF.